This T cell receptor beta chain originates from a study of shared clonotypes between healthy human individuals. At the level of the study: Donors consisted of a couple of women and three men between 18 and 49.

Germline V CDR1 and CDR2: KGHSH, LQKENI. This CDR3 has 16 residues. The germline V and J ends were trimmed by 1 base and 10 bases, with 19 bases remaining between them. Generated by immunoSEQ multiplex PCR, the TCRdb table keeps only in-frame clones and is missing some. The sample holds over 1.5 million clones, 95% to 99% seen once. Donation came from healthy HIV-negative adults that had no recent acute infections or vaccinations. This clonotype originated in a man younger than 40 in good health. Sample: naive CD4+ T cells sorted from blood. Subset meaning: CD45RA+ positively selected. The chain couples TRBV18 to TRBJ1-4; the D gene is possibly TRBD1 (5 bases). The CDR3 loop is CASSPQSPGVFGKLFF. The CDR3 DNA sequence: TGTGCCAGCTCACCACAGTCACCGGGGGTGTTCGGAAAACTGTTTTTT.